In this sample, the clone carrying this T cell receptor (beta chain) turned up many times. Its antigen is as yet unknown. This specimen comes from a study of spatial heterogeneity in lung cancer. Study context: Sequence detection consistently recorded a greater number of beta-chain than alpha-chain sequences. From matched bulk RNA-seq came a T cell module score, which showed a strong correlation with TCR transcript counts in tumor regions.

Broader study findings: For expanded intratumoral alpha and beta TCRs, counts tracked tumor mutation counts.

Time point in this sample: sample taken at primary tumor resection. Samples came from roughly 72 TRACERx patients with untreated early-stage lung cancer. TCRdb itself ran the 5' RACE reads through MiXCR, one entry per CDR3 protein. The data show approximately 20,000 distinct CDR3 sequences, with approximately 3% seen just once and around 8% held by the top ten. The CDR3 totals 15 residues. V lost 4 bases, J lost 0 bases, and 6 bases stayed unmatched. Germline CDR1 reads SGHNT; CDR2 reads YYREEE (reference sequence). This clonotype was obtained from a male donor with early-stage non-small cell lung cancer. The chain links TRBV5-4 to TRBJ2-7; TRBD2 matches at 8 bases. Sequencing used lung tumor tissue, obtained at surgery. The CDR3 bases are TGTGCCAGCAGCCTTGCGGGGGGAGGCTCCTACGAGCAGTACTTC. Its protein product is CASSLAGGGSYEQYF.